These 29 T cell receptor beta chains were all obtained from the same sample, sequenced in a study of blood T cell repertoires in COVID-19. Sequencing was performed with immunoSEQ multiplex PCR; in TCRdb, only in-frame clones are kept and a portion is missing. Of a few hundred thousand clones in the sample, roughly nine tenths were seen once. Sequenced material: PBMCs or T cells enriched from blood (not recorded which). Every receptor here comes from a young woman who had recovered from COVID-19.

The chain is built from TRBV12-3 or TRBV12-4 and TRBJ1-2; D not certain. V was cut by 3 bases and J by 7 bases, with 9 bases left in between. The CDR3 loop spans 12 amino acids. The CDR3 bases are TGTGCCAGCAGTTTTTATTTGTTTGGCTACACCTTC. Its translation is CASSFYLFGYTF.

About this clone: The sample carries other DNA sequences with the same CDR3. The chain uses TRBV5-4 and TRBJ1-1; D not resolved. The CDR3 runs to 13 residues. CDR1 is SGHNT, CDR2 YYREEE, per germline (reference sequence). V was shortened by 0 bases and J by 5 bases, with 8 bases between the two germline ends. The CDR3 DNA sequence: TGTGCCAGCAGCTTGGGTGGAGGGACTGAAGCTTTCTTT. This sequence encodes CASSLGGGTEAFF.

This clone appeared once. The genes are TRBV2 and TRBJ1-2; TRBD1 matches at 8 bases. Germline V lookup: CDR1 SNHLY, CDR2 FYNNEI. V lost 6 bases to trimming and J lost 8 bases; unmatched junction nucleotides: 8. The CDR3 covers 13 residues. The CDR3 DNA follows: TGTGCCAGCAGAGAACAGGGGGTGGAAGGCTACACCTTC. It translates to CASREQGVEGYTF.

The chain uses TRBV12-3 or TRBV12-4 and TRBJ2-7, with unresolved D. Trimming cost V 5 bases and J 3 bases, with 11 bases left between them. There are 13 residues in the CDR3. This chain's CDR3 is CASSLSGVYEQYF. The CDR3 region has the DNA TGTGCCAGCAGTCTTAGTGGAGTCTACGAGCAGTACTTC.

This clone was seen once. The chain links TRBV27 to TRBJ1-6, with D maybe TRBD1 (6 bases). Germline V lookup: CDR1 MNHEY, CDR2 SMNVEV (reference sequence). This CDR3 comprises 17 residues. V gave up 5 bases and J gave up 8 bases, with 22 bases separating them. CDR3 residues: CASSRSRWDKNHSPLHF. The CDR3 nucleotides read TGTGCCAGCAGTCGTTCCCGGTGGGACAAGAACCATTCACCCCTCCACTTT.

The chain uses TRBV5-1 and TRBJ2-5; possible D gene TRBD2, 6 bases. The V gene's germline CDR1 is SGHRS and CDR2 YFSETQ. The CDR3 length is 15 residues. V lost 4 bases and J 4 bases, leaving 17 bases between the germline ends. Written as DNA, the CDR3 is TGCGCCAGCAGCAATGGGAGGCGGGGACCAGAGACCCAGTACTTC. Translated: CASSNGRRGPETQYF.

This sequence joins TRBV12-5 and TRBJ1-6; 7 positions agree with TRBD1. From germline, CDR1 is LGHNT and CDR2 FRNRAP. The J segment lost 6 bases and the V segment lost 6 bases, leaving 5 bases of the junction unmatched. This CDR3 is built from 14 residues. CDR3 region: CASGPGGLNSPLHF. CDR3 nucleotides: TGTGCTAGTGGCCCAGGGGGGCTTAATTCACCCCTCCACTTT.

This sequence joins TRBV4-1 and TRBJ1-5; 7 bases line up with TRBD1. V lost 1 base, J lost 2 bases, and 5 bases stayed unmatched. Germline assignment: CDR1 MGHRA and CDR2 YSYEKL. This CDR3 has 16 amino acids. The CDR3 DNA reads as TGCGCCAGCAGCCAAGGATGGACAGGAGGCAATCAGCCCCAGCATTTT. Its translation: CASSQGWTGGNQPQHF.

This clone was seen a handful of times. This chain connects TRBV11-2 to TRBJ1-6, with D unresolved. The CDR3 totals 13 residues. Germline values: CDR1 SGHAT, CDR2 FQNNGV. V lost 0 bases to trimming and J lost 7 bases, with 4 bases between them. The CDR3, as DNA: TGTGCCAGCAGCTTAGATATCAATTCACCCCTCCACTTT. Translation gives CASSLDINSPLHF. The variable domain in full, completed from reference TRBV11-2 and TRBJ1-6, reads EAGVAQSPRYKIIEKRQSVAFWCNPISGHATLYWYQQILGQGPKLLIQFQNNGVVDDSQLPKDRFSAERLKGVDSTLKIQPAKLEDSAVYLCASSLDINSPLHFGNGTRLTVT.

This clone appeared a single time. The chain carries TRBV6-5 and TRBJ1-1; D is unresolved. CDR1 is MNHEY, CDR2 SVGAGI, per germline. Trimming stripped 7 bases from V and 5 bases from J, with 20 bases between. The CDR3 length is 15 residues. CDR3 nucleotides: TGTGCCAGCATCCTTCCCGTAGATTTTCGTACTGAAGCTTTCTTT. As protein: CASILPVDFRTEAFF.

V is TRBV27 and J is TRBJ1-5, with 7 bases matching TRBD1. The CDR3 runs 14 residues. After removal of 2 bases from V and 6 bases from J, the junction contained 4 bases not matched to a gene. The germline V gene has CDR1 MNHEY and CDR2 SMNVEV (reference sequence). The chain's CDR3 is CASSLTGASQPQHF. The DNA of the CDR3 is TGTGCCAGCAGTTTAACAGGGGCTTCTCAGCCCCAGCATTTT.

V is TRBV11-3 and J is TRBJ2-2; 10 bases are shared with TRBD2. CDR1 is SGHNT, CDR2 YENEEA, per germline. The CDR3 totals 17 residues. The trim removed 0 bases at V and 6 bases at J, leaving 7 bases unmatched. In DNA, the CDR3 is TGTGCCAGCAGCTTAGATCCGAGCGGGGGGGTTTCCGGGGAGCTGTTTTTT. This sequence encodes CASSLDPSGGVSGELFF.

The chain couples TRBV6-4 to TRBJ2-2; D might be TRBD2 (6 bases). The CDR3 contains 13 residues. The germline V gene has CDR1 MRHNA and CDR2 SNTAGT. Between the trimmed V and J ends, which lost 6 bases and 2 bases, there was a span of 7 bases. The CDR3 bases are TGTGCCAGCAGCGGGAGTAACACCGGGGAGCTGTTTTTT. Amino acid sequence: CASSGSNTGELFF.

In DNA form, the CDR3 reads TGTGCCACCAGCAGAGATCCGACAGGGTACACCGGGGAGCTGTTTTTT. Protein sequence: CATSRDPTGYTGELFF. V gene TRBV15 combines with J gene TRBJ2-2, with 7 bases fitting TRBD1. Trimming removed 0 bases from V and 3 bases from J; junction bases left unmatched: 4. The CDR3 consists of 16 residues. Germline CDR1 is LNHNV and CDR2 is YYDKDF (reference sequence).

The chain is built from TRBV5-1 and TRBJ2-1; D ambiguous. Trimming shortened V by 4 bases and J by 7 bases, and 12 bases separated the two germline ends. Germline CDR1 is SGHRS and CDR2 is YFSETQ. The CDR3 spans 13 residues. The CDR3 sequence: CASSAGSENEQFF. The CDR3 nucleotides read TGCGCCAGCAGCGCTGGTTCAGAAAATGAGCAGTTCTTC.

This chain joins TRBV28 and TRBJ1-5, with D maybe TRBD1 (5 bases). Trimming took 3 bases from V and 5 from J, leaving 11 bases between them. The CDR3 is made up of 14 amino acids. Germline V gene sequence: CDR1 MDHEN, CDR2 SYDVKM. The CDR3 DNA follows: TGTGCCAGCAGTTTTTTGGGGGAGGATCAGCCCCAGCATTTT. Translation gives CASSFLGEDQPQHF.

V is TRBV7-9 and J is TRBJ1-2; TRBD1 agrees at 7 bases. The CDR3 loop spans 13 amino acids. V shed 4 bases, J shed 6 bases, and the junction held 5 bases outside the gene matches. Looked up from germline, CDR1 is SEHNR and CDR2 is FQNEAQ (reference sequence). The CDR3 bases are TGTGCCAGCAGCTCGGGAGGGGGCAATGGCTACACCTTC. It translates to CASSSGGGNGYTF.

The gene calls are TRBV10-2 and TRBJ1-1; the D gene is possibly TRBD1 (6 bases). Germline V CDR1 and CDR2: WSHSY, SAAADI. The ends were cut back, 6 bases at V and 1 base at J, with 12 bases in the middle. This CDR3 comprises 14 residues. The CDR3 region is CASSQPGQNTEAFF. Here the CDR3 DNA reads TGCGCCAGCAGCCAACCGGGACAGAACACTGAAGCTTTCTTT.

The chain is built from TRBV27 and TRBJ2-1, with 9 bases matching TRBD2. CDR1 is MNHEY, CDR2 SMNVEV, per germline (reference sequence). The junction had 3 bases not matched to a gene; V was cut back by 3 bases and J by 6 bases. The CDR3 contains 14 residues. CDR3 region: CASSFVAGVNEQFF. The CDR3 nucleotides read TGTGCCAGCAGTTTTGTAGCGGGGGTCAATGAGCAGTTCTTC.

This rearrangement joins TRBV3-1 (or the pseudogene TRBV3-2) to TRBJ1-1; maybe TRBD1 (6 bases). From germline, CDR1 is LGHDT and CDR2 YNNKEL (reference sequence). Trimming took 2 bases from V and 1 from J, leaving 8 bases between them. The CDR3 totals 14 residues. The CDR3 nucleotides read TGTGCCAGCAGCCAAACCAGGGGGAACACTGAAGCTTTCTTT. This gives the protein CASSQTRGNTEAFF.

The V call is TRBV5-3, the J call TRBJ1-1, with 8 bases identical to TRBD1. TRBV5-3 is placed among ORFs of uncertain function. V was pared by 0 bases and J by 4 bases, with 2 bases of the junction left unmatched. The CDR3 spans 14 residues. The CDR3 loop is CARSLAGGSTEAFF. In nucleotides, the CDR3 is TGTGCCAGAAGCTTGGCAGGGGGCTCCACTGAAGCTTTCTTT.

The chain links TRBV2 to TRBJ1-2; a possible D gene is TRBD1 (5 bases). The CDR3 extends over 13 amino acids. V was pared by 3 bases and J by 5 bases, with 10 bases between. CDR1 and CDR2 from the germline V gene are SNHLY and FYNNEI. The CDR3 here is CASSDTGTYGYTF. The CDR3 region has the DNA TGTGCCAGCAGTGACACAGGCACTTATGGCTACACCTTC.

The J gene is TRBJ1-6, the V gene TRBV28; possibly TRBD1 for D (6 bases). Germline values: CDR1 MDHEN, CDR2 SYDVKM. The V end was cut by 10 bases, the J end by 7 bases, with 17 bases between. CDR3 length: 14 amino acids. The CDR3 region is CATFRGAGNSPLHF. For the CDR3, the DNA is TGTGCCACCTTTCGGGGGGCAGGCAATTCACCCCTCCACTTT.

A remark on this clone: This same CDR3 is encoded by further DNA sequences in the sample. The chain has TRBV5-1 and TRBJ1-1; 8 nucleotides match TRBD1. The CDR3 contains 15 residues. J was trimmed by 1 base and V by 1 base; bases with no gene match: 3. Looked up from germline, CDR1 is SGHRS and CDR2 is YFSETQ. CDR3 protein: CASSLLGQGNTEAFF. The CDR3 DNA reads TGCGCCAGCAGCTTGCTTGGACAGGGGAACACTGAAGCTTTCTTT.

The chain links TRBV27 to TRBJ1-2, with 7 bases that match TRBD1. The CDR3 covers 14 residues. Germline loops: CDR1 MNHEY, CDR2 SMNVEV (reference sequence). V lost 5 bases and J lost 1; bases outside the gene matches: 4. The CDR3 nucleotides are TGTGCCAGCAGTCCGACAGGGCTTAACTATGGCTACACCTTC. The encoded protein is CASSPTGLNYGYTF.

The chain has TRBV11-2 and TRBJ1-2; TRBD1 agrees at 7 bases. The CDR3 spans 14 residues. The germline V gene encodes CDR1 SGHAT and CDR2 FQNNGV. V shed 3 bases and J 4 bases; nucleotides not matched to a gene: 5. CDR3 nucleotides: TGTGCCAGCAGCTTGGGACAGCCTTCCTATGGCTACACCTTC. Translating it yields CASSLGQPSYGYTF. The whole variable domain, remainder taken from reference TRBV11-2 and TRBJ1-2, is EAGVAQSPRYKIIEKRQSVAFWCNPISGHATLYWYQQILGQGPKLLIQFQNNGVVDDSQLPKDRFSAERLKGVDSTLKIQPAKLEDSAVYLCASSLGQPSYGYTFGSGTRLTVV.

The V gene is TRBV5-4, the J gene TRBJ2-1, with D possibly being TRBD1 (6 bases). Trimming pared 3 bases from V and 2 bases from J, leaving 15 bases between. This CDR3 is built from 16 residues. The germline V gene encodes CDR1 SGHNT and CDR2 YYREEE (reference sequence). This chain's CDR3 is CASSSGVSIPYNEQFF. The CDR3 region has the DNA TGTGCCAGCAGCTCAGGGGTTAGTATCCCCTACAATGAGCAGTTCTTC.

The chain uses TRBV13 and TRBJ1-2, with D perhaps matching TRBD1 (6 bases). CDR3 size: 16 residues. Germline lookup yields CDR1 PRHDT and CDR2 FYEKMQ (reference sequence). V was pared by 0 bases and J by 1 base, with 12 bases between. The DNA for the CDR3 is TGTGCCAGCAGCTTAGGATCATGGGGGCGTAACTATGGCTACACCTTC. Protein sequence: CASSLGSWGRNYGYTF.

The table lists this clone with a few counts. CDR3 bases: TGCGCCAGCAGCCAAAAACCCCAGGGGGCCAGCTATGGCTACACCTTC. It translates to CASSQKPQGASYGYTF. This rearrangement joins TRBV4-1 to TRBJ1-2; TRBD1 aligns across 8 bases. With V trimmed by 2 bases and J by 4 bases, 9 bases remained unmatched. The CDR3 extends over 16 amino acids. Germline assignment: CDR1 MGHRA and CDR2 YSYEKL.